This T cell receptor beta chain was captured in a study of T cells in Graves' hyperthyroidism and ophthalmopathy. Authors of the study amplified TCR beta CDR3 regions from RNA transcripts. In the first-round RT-PCR of the TCR CDR3, the HTBI primer set was used. TCRdb reprocessed the multiplex PCR reads with MiXCR, giving one entry per CDR3 protein. The sample holds 300,000 to 450,000 distinct CDR3 sequences, about 25% seen once. The V segment lost 4 bases and the J segment 0 bases; nucleotides outside the gene matches: 8. Germline loops: CDR1 MNHNS, CDR2 SASEGT. The CDR3 runs to 17 residues. The sequenced sample was blood. The chain joins TRBV6-1 to TRBJ2-7; TRBD2 matches 11 bases. The receptor was isolated from a man in his forties or fifties with Graves' hyperthyroidism. CDR3 residues: CASSANPGLAASYEQYF. The CDR3, as DNA: TGTGCCAGCAGTGCTAACCCGGGACTAGCGGCCTCCTACGAGCAGTACTTC.